This entry describes one T cell receptor (beta chain). The study reverse transcribed the entire isolated RNA, so it sequenced expressed TCRB transcripts. Repertoires were generated with immunoSEQ multiplex PCR, while TCRdb's copy carries only in-frame clones and drops some. Here the sample spans approximately 250,000 clones, roughly an eighth being singletons. This sample is part of a study of beta chain features in type 1 diabetes. Looking at the study overall: Taken together, all samples contributed some 98 million examined sorted cells.

Sorted cells reached over 95% purity in every population. The sequence came from a woman aged 40 to 55 in good health. The sequenced material came from naive CD4+ T cells from blood.

The CDR3 spells CASSSESLQGARSQYF. DNA for the CDR3: TGTGCCAGCAGCTCAGAGTCCCTTCAGGGGGCTCGATCGCAGTATTTT. J is TRBJ2-3 and V is TRBV7-6; the match to TRBD1 covers 8 bases. From germline, CDR1 is SGHVS and CDR2 FNYEAQ. The junction had 16 bases not matched to a gene; V was cut back by 4 bases and J by 10 bases. CDR3 length: 16 residues.